This T cell receptor (beta chain) appears in the sequencing data of a study of graft-versus-host responses after intestinal transplantation (dated by TCRdb to the early 2020s). Looking at the study overall: The transplants that recipients got were multivisceral, liver-intestinal, or isolated intestinal. Every recipient was given anti-thymocyte globulin induction, then maintenance tacrolimus and steroids for about 3 years. The cohort enrolled under 30 intestinal transplant recipients, one of whom was a retransplant, and a few patients without pretransplant specimens were excluded. Alloreactive clones were identified by sequencing pre-transplant mixed lymphocyte reaction products and comparing these products with unstimulated pre-transplant donor and recipient T cells. Rather than being sequenced by the commercial service, samples from a few later patients were sequenced in-house on an Illumina MiSeq and processed with MiXCR. A peak of at least 4% donor T cells among recipient peripheral blood mononuclear cells was the definition used for donor T cell macrochimerism. After intestinal transplantation, graft-versus-host and host-versus-graft alloreactive T cell clones were followed in the graft, circulation and bone marrow using bulk TCR-beta CDR3 sequencing. Study-wide findings and limitations: The relatively low number and heterogeneity of intestinal transplant patients limited the conclusions. In the allografts of patients with donor T cell macrochimerism, GvH to HvG T cell clonal ratios were high. Peak levels of circulating GvH clones were associated with declines in HvG clones early after transplant. GvH clones were found in recipient bone marrow, and some of the GvH clones appeared earlier in ileal mucosa or blood, which is consistent with an intestinal mucosal origin.

Libraries were constructed by the immunoSEQ multiplex PCR assay. For most patients, genomic DNA was isolated with the Qiagen DNeasy Blood and Tissue Kit and sent frozen to Adaptive Biotechnologies for TCR sequencing. High-throughput TCR-beta CDR3 sequencing of genomic DNA from most patients was performed by Adaptive Biotechnologies. The original methods were these. TCR sequencing data were retrieved from Adaptive's ImmunoSEQ software for around 20 patients, whereas a few other patients were processed with MiXCR and VDJtools. CD4 versus CD8 sorting errors were corrected by removing sequences found in both subsets at a frequency ratio below 5:1. CDR3 nucleotide sequences shared between donor and recipient were removed because the origin of such sequences could not be assigned. To be classed as alloreactive, a clone needed at least 2-fold expansion over unstimulated cells and a minimum CFSE-low frequency of 0.002% (template counts) or 0.001% (read counts). Mappable clones were those detected in sequenced pre-transplant spleen, lymph node, or MLR CFSE-low populations of the donor or recipient. Cumulative frequency of alloreactive clones was calculated as a percentage of all sequences weighted by copy number. Not all clones reach the TCRdb copy of this immuneACCESS table, which keeps in-frame sequences only. Checked studies attribute under half of the gap to unresolved V genes and leave the rest unexplained. V, J and clone size are those of that table, while D and trimming were read from the DNA. The sample table shows some 110,000 clones, and about 92% are seen once. The ten largest clones take up 1.2% of the sample.

The time point label corresponds to: cells obtained before transplantation from donor or recipient. CD3+CD4+ and CD3+CD8+ populations were FACS-sorted from unstimulated pre-transplant donor and recipient cells taken from spleen or lymph nodes. Regarding this clone: Its antigen specificity is not known. No quality values exist for individual bases; no much larger clone is one base distant.

V is cut by 4 bases and J by 8 bases, and the space between the germline ends is 18 bases. There are 14 amino acids in the CDR3, from cysteine to phenylalanine inclusive. Of the read, only the CDR3 DNA is kept; its 42 bases are in frame from base 1. Sequences SQVTM (CDR1) and ANQGSEA (CDR2) are obtained from the germline V gene. The sequencing used unstimulated CD8+ T cells sorted from spleen or lymph node cells, collected before transplant. This TCR derives from a human donor who was the organ donor for an intestinal transplant. The chain is made from TRBV29-1 and TRBJ2-1; the D gene cannot be named for sure. The DNA sequence follows: TGCAGCGTTGTTGAACGGCCAACGGCCGATGAGCAGTTCTTC. This gives the protein CSVVERPTADEQFF.